Listed here are 15 T cell receptor beta chains from one sample, sequenced in a study of blood T cells in healthy people across ages. Together with a sample-barcoded 5' primer, a J-beta primer mix was included in a second PCR lasting about 7 to 11 cycles. Each CDR3 protein is one row after TCRdb ran MiXCR on the 5' RACE reads. The sample lists about 970,000 distinct CDR3 sequences; about 51% were seen once. The sequenced sample was blood. The origin of the receptors is a woman aged 60-70 years in good health.

This clonotype was observed a handful of times. The genes are TRBV3-1 and TRBJ2-3; D ambiguous. CDR3 length: 15 residues. Germline V gives CDR1 LGHDT, CDR2 YNNKEL (reference sequence). V lost 4 bases, J lost 2 bases, and 13 bases lay in between. DNA of the CDR3: TGTGCCAGCAGCCCCCACCCGACCCCCACAGATACGCAGTATTTT. It specifies CASSPHPTPTDTQYF.

V usage is TRBV2 and J usage is TRBJ1-6; D possibly corresponds to TRBD1 (5 bases). The germline CDR1 and CDR2 sequences are SNHLY and FYNNEI. The length of the CDR3 is 15 residues. V dropped 0 bases and J dropped 11 bases, with 14 bases sitting between them. As DNA, the CDR3 is TGTGCCAGCAGTGAAGCGCTTGGTAGGGGAACACCCCTCCACTTT. Residues: CASSEALGRGTPLHF.

A few counts support this clonotype. This sequence joins TRBV5-1 and TRBJ2-1; D is possibly TRBD1 (6 bases). The CDR3 has 14 amino acids. The V end was cut by 0 bases, the J end by 9 bases, with 13 bases between. Germline values: CDR1 SGHRS, CDR2 YFSETQ. The CDR3 is CASSLAAGAGEQFF. Written as DNA, the CDR3 is TGCGCCAGCAGCTTGGCCGCAGGGGCTGGTGAGCAGTTCTTC.

This clonotype came up a few times. V is TRBV4-3 and J is TRBJ2-1, with D unresolved. This CDR3 region has 16 residues. With 1 base removed from V and 4 bases from J, the gap between germline ends came to 14 bases. CDR1 LGHNA and CDR2 YSLEER come from the germline V gene. The DNA of the CDR3 is TGCGCCAGCAGCCAAGGATCTAGTAACGGGTACAATGAGCAGTTCTTC. Its protein product is CASSQGSSNGYNEQFF.

The J gene is TRBJ2-7, the V gene TRBV10-3, with 7 bases identical to TRBD2. Germline V gene data show CDR1 as ENHRY and CDR2 as SYGVKD. The CDR3 runs to 14 residues. V lost 8 bases, J lost 5 bases, and 12 bases stayed unmatched. Here the CDR3 reads CAIGKGGPIDEQYF. The CDR3 region has the DNA TGTGCCATCGGGAAGGGAGGGCCAATTGACGAGCAGTACTTC.

V and J are TRBV30 and TRBJ2-1; D possibly corresponds to TRBD2 (6 bases). CDR3 length equals 14 residues. Germline CDR1 and CDR2: GTSNPN and SVGIG (reference sequence). Trimming pared 4 bases from V and 6 bases from J, leaving 16 bases between. The CDR3 nucleotides are TGTGCCTGGAAAGCCCCGGGACTCATCAATGAGCAGTTCTTC. Translating gives CAWKAPGLINEQFF. Full variable domain (remainder filled in from reference TRBV30 and TRBJ2-1): SQTIHQWPATLVQPVGSPLSLECTVEGTSNPNLYWYRQAAGRGLQLLFYSVGIGQISSEVPQNLSASRPQDRQFILSSKKLLLSDSGFYLCAWKAPGLINEQFFGPGTRLTVL.

The chain uses TRBV4-1 and TRBJ2-4, with D possibly being TRBD1 or TRBD2 (5 bases each). Germline CDR1 reads MGHRA; CDR2 reads YSYEKL. This CDR3 region has 15 residues. The V end lost 3 bases, the J end lost 0 bases, and 9 bases lay between the germline ends. The CDR3 sequence is CASSQGGTAKNIQYF. The CDR3 DNA sequence: TGCGCCAGCAGCCAGGGTGGGACAGCCAAAAACATTCAGTACTTC.

A note on this clonotype: An end of the junction does not agree with germline; a read error may underlie this. The V gene is TRBV20-1, the J gene TRBJ2-7; 7 nucleotides agree with TRBD2. There are 15 residues in the CDR3. Germline V gene lookup returns CDR1 DFQATT and CDR2 SNEGSKA (reference sequence). The CDR3 region is CSAGDPQRGSYEQYF. Here the CDR3 DNA reads TGCAGTGCTGGAGATCCCCAGCGGGGCTCCTACGAGCAGTACTTC.

This sequence joins TRBV4-3 and TRBJ1-6, with a possible D match to TRBD1 (6 bases). V was cut by 5 bases and J by 8 bases, with 16 bases left in between. Germline V gives CDR1 LGHNA, CDR2 YSLEER. The CDR3 loop spans 15 amino acids. Here the CDR3 reads CASSDKQGADSPLHF. CDR3 bases: TGCGCCAGCAGCGATAAACAGGGTGCGGATTCACCCCTCCACTTT.

This clonotype has just a few counts. The chain carries TRBV15 and TRBJ2-5; D remains ambiguous. CDR1 and CDR2 from the germline V gene are LNHNV and YYDKDF (reference sequence). The CDR3 runs 16 residues. V gave up 0 bases and J gave up 5 bases, with 16 bases separating them. The CDR3 DNA follows: TGTGCCACCAGCAGAGACCCCCTAGAGGAAGAGGAGACCCAGTACTTC. It encodes CATSRDPLEEEETQYF.

This clonotype was found a few times. The chain uses TRBV4-2 and TRBJ2-7; D not certain. V gave up 4 bases and J gave up 4 bases, with 20 bases separating them. Germline loops: CDR1 LGHNA, CDR2 YNFKEQ. The CDR3 consists of 16 residues. CDR3 sequence: CASSPYYSSGVYEQYF. CDR3 DNA sequence: TGTGCCAGCAGCCCCTACTATTCGAGTGGGGTATACGAGCAGTACTTC.

This clonotype was picked up one time. The chain recombines TRBV28 with TRBJ2-7, with D possibly being TRBD1 or TRBD2 (5 bases each). Per germline, CDR1 MDHEN and CDR2 SYDVKM. The CDR3 contains 13 residues. V was cut by 6 bases and J by 5 bases, with 14 bases left in between. CDR3 bases: TGTGCCAGCAGAATAGCCGTGGGGGACGAGCAGTACTTC. This gives the protein CASRIAVGDEQYF.

The chain has TRBV29-1 and TRBJ2-7; no clear D gene. Germline V CDR1 and CDR2: SQVTM, ANQGSEA. V lost 4 bases to trimming and J lost 7 bases, with 17 bases between them. The CDR3 spans 13 residues. The CDR3 loop reads CSVGRQQNNEQYF. The CDR3 nucleotides are TGCAGCGTTGGAAGGCAACAGAACAATGAGCAGTACTTC.

This clonotype was detected only a few times. V is TRBV3-1 and J is TRBJ2-7; D is uncertain. The V end lost 0 bases, the J end lost 2 bases, and 8 bases lay between the germline ends. In germline, CDR1 is LGHDT, CDR2 YNNKEL (reference sequence). The CDR3 has 14 amino acids. The chain's CDR3 is CASSQEVGAYEQYF. In DNA form, the CDR3 reads TGTGCCAGCAGCCAAGAAGTTGGAGCCTACGAGCAGTACTTC.

The chain links TRBV12-3 or TRBV12-4 to TRBJ1-4; no reliable D call. The CDR3 is 14 residues long. The V and J ends lost 5 bases and 4 bases respectively, with 11 bases between them. The CDR3 bases are TGTGCCAGCAGTCCCTCCGGACGTAATGAAAAACTGTTTTTT. Protein product: CASSPSGRNEKLFF.